This T cell receptor beta chain was retrieved from a study of T-cell memory formation after mild COVID-19. Study at large: Clustering of TCRs was largely donor specific.

Sample barcodes and UMIs were carried by the TCR alpha and TCR beta cDNA libraries that 5'RACE generated with constant-segment primers. Using its own MiXCR run on the 5' RACE reads, TCRdb lists one record per CDR3 protein. The sample lists hundreds of thousands of distinct CDR3 sequences, about 20% occurring once. This clonotype was detected a few times. What it recognizes is unknown. Study results and caveats: Later expanders leaned toward CD4+, whereas clones contracting from day 15 to 85 were balanced CD4/CD8.

The germline V and J ends were trimmed by 4 bases and 5 bases, with 12 bases remaining between them. The CDR3 has 14 amino acids. Germline CDR1 MNHNS, CDR2 SASEGT. The TCR was taken from an adult woman who had mild COVID-19 (a few samples of this study predate the infection). Cell type and time point are not known. The rearrangement uses TRBV6-1 and TRBJ1-5, with a tentative D call TRBD1 (6 bases). Sequenced sample: PBMCs or a T cell subset sorted from them (not recorded which). CDR3 nucleotide sequence: TGTGCCAGCAGTGTCACAGGGAGCGATCAGCCCCAGCATTTT. Residues: CASSVTGSDQPQHF.